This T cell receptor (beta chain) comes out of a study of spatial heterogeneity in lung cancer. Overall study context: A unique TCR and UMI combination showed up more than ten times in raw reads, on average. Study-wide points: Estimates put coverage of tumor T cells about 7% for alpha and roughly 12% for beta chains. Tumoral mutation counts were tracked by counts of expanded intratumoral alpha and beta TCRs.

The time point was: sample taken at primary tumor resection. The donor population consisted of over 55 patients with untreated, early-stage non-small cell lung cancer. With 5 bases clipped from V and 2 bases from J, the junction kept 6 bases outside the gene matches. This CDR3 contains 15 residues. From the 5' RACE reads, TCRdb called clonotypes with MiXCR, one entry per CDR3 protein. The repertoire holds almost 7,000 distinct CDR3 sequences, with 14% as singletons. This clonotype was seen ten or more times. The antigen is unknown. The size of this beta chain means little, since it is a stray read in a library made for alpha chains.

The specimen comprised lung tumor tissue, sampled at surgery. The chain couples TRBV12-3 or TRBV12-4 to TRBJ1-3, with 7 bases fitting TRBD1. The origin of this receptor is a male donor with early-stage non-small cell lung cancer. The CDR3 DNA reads TGTGCCAGCAGTAGACAGGGAGGGACTGGAAACACCATATATTTT. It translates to CASSRQGGTGNTIYF.